The entry below describes one T cell receptor beta chain. What it recognizes is unknown. One entry per CDR3 protein results from TCRdb running MiXCR on the reads. This sample has 80,000 or so distinct CDR3 sequences, with 35% to 45% found just once. This sample is drawn from a study of T cell repertoires in cytomegalovirus infection. Study details: CMV epitopes in the study were HLA-C-restricted (recently identified) and HLA-B-restricted (well studied). Matching HLA type, along with CMV infection, was indicated by public TCR beta signatures. The study's findings and limits: Clonotype analysis showed dominance of the ex vivo response by HLA-C-restricted CMV-specific TCR beta clonotypes. Frequencies of public TCR beta families were cumulated, and this identified carriers of CMV plus the relevant HLA.

This receptor was obtained from a human donor in good health (CMV status not recorded). Some clones in this sample may be carry-over from other donors' samples. The specimen comprised CD8+ T cells from cultured PBMCs, sampled from culture after CMV antigen stimulation.

The CDR3 nucleotides read TGTGCCAGCAGTGAATTATTAGAGGGGTCCATCGGGCAGTTCTTC. It codes for CASSELLEGSIGQFF. The rearrangement uses TRBV6-1 and TRBJ2-1; D tentatively reads TRBD1 or TRBD2 (5 bases each). CDR3 length equals 15 residues. Per the germline V gene, CDR1 is MNHNS and CDR2 is SASEGT. V was shortened by 2 bases and J by 12 bases, with 20 bases between the two germline ends.